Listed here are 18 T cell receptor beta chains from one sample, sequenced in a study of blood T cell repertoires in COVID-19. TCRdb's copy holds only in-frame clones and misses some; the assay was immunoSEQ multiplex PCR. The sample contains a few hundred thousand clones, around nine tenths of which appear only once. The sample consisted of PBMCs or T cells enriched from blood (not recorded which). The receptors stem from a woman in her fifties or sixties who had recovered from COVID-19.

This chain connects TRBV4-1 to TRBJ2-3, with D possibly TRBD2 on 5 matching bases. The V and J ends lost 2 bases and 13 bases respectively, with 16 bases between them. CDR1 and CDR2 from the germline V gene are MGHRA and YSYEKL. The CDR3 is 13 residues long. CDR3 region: CASSQPLDGVKYF. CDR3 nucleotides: TGCGCCAGCAGCCAACCACTCGACGGGGTGAAGTATTTT.

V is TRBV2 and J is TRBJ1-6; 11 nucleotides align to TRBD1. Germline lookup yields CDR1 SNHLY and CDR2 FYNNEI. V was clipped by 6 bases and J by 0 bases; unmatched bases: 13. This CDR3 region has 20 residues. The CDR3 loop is CASSLRGQGVSSSYNSPLHF. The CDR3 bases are TGTGCCAGCAGCCTAAGGGGACAGGGGGTATCAAGCTCCTATAATTCACCCCTCCACTTT.

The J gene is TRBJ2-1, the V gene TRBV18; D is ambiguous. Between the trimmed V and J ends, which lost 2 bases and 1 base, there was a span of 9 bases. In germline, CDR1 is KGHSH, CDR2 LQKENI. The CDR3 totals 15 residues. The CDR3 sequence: CASSPMATSYNEQFF. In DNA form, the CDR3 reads TGTGCCAGCTCACCAATGGCAACATCCTACAATGAGCAGTTCTTC.

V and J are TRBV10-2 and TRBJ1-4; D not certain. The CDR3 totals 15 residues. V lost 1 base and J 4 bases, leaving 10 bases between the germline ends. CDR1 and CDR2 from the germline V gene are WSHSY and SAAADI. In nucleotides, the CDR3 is TGCGCCAGCAGTGAGTACTTCAAGCGTAATGAAAAACTGTTTTTT. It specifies CASSEYFKRNEKLFF.

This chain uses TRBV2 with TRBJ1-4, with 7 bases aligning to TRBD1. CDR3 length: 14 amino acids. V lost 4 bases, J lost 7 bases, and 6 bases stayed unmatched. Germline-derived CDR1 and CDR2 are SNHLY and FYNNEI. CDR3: CASSVNRGREKLFF. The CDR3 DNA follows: TGTGCCAGCAGTGTCAACAGGGGTCGTGAAAAACTGTTTTTT.

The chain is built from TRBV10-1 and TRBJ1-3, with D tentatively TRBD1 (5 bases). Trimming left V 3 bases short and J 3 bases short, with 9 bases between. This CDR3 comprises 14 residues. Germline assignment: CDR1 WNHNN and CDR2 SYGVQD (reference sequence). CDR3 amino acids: CASSDSGLGNTIYF. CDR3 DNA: TGCGCCAGCAGTGATTCGGGACTTGGAAACACCATATATTTT.

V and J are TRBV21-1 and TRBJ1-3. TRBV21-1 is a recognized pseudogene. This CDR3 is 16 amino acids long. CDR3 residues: CASSKCKKGRGNTIYF. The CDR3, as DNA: TGTGCCAGCAGCAAATGTAAGAAAGGGAGAGGAAACACCATATATTTT.

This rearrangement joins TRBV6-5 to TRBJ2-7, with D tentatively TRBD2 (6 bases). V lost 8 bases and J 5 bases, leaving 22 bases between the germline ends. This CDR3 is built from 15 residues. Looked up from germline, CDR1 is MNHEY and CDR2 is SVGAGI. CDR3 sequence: CASAAVGLASHEQYF. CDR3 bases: TGTGCCAGCGCCGCCGTAGGCCTAGCGAGCCACGAGCAGTACTTC.

CDR3 sequence reads: CSVDRVWGYTF. Written as DNA, the CDR3 is TGCAGCGTTGACCGGGTTTGGGGCTACACCTTC. This chain uses TRBV29-1 with TRBJ1-2; D is unclear. The CDR3 is made up of 11 amino acids. Germline CDR1 is SQVTM and CDR2 is ANQGSEA. With 3 bases removed from V and 8 bases from J, the gap between germline ends came to 10 bases.

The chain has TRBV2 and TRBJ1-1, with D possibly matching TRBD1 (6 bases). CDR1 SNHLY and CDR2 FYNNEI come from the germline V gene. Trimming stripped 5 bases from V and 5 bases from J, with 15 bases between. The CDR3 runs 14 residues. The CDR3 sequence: CASSLGGTLTEAFF. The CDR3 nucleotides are TGTGCCAGCAGTTTGGGAGGGACATTAACTGAAGCTTTCTTT.

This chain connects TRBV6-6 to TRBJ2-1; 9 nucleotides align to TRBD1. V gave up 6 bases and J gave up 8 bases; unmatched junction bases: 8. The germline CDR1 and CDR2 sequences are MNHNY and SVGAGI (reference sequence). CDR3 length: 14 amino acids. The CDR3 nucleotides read TGTGCCAGCAGCACCGGGACAGGGAGGGATGAGCAGTTCTTC. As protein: CASSTGTGRDEQFF.

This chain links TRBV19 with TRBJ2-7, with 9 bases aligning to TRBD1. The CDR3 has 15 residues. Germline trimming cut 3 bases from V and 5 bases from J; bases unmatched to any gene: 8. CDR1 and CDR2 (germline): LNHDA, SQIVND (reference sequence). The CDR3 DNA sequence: TGTGCCAGTAGTATTAGAAGGACAGGGGTCGACGAGCAGTACTTC. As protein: CASSIRRTGVDEQYF. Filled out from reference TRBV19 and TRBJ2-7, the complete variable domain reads DGGITQSPKYLFRKEGQNVTLSCEQNLNHDAMYWYRQDPGQGLRLIYYSQIVNDFQKGDIAEGYSVSREKKESFPLTVTSAQKNPTAFYLCASSIRRTGVDEQYFGPGTRLTVT.

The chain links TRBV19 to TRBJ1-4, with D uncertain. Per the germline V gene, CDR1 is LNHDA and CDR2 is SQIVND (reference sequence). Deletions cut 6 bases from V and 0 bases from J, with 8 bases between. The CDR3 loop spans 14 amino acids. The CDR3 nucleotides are TGTGCCAGTAGACCGACAACAACTAATGAAAAACTGTTTTTT. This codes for CASRPTTTNEKLFF.

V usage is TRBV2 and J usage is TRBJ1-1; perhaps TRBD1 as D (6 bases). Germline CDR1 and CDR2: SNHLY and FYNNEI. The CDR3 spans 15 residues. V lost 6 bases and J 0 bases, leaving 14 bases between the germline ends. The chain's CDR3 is CASSTRGGMNTEAFF. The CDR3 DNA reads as TGTGCCAGCAGCACTAGGGGGGGAATGAACACTGAAGCTTTCTTT. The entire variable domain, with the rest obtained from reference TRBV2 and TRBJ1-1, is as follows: EPEVTQTPSHQVTQMGQEVILRCVPISNHLYFYWYRQILGQKVEFLVSFYNNEISEKSEIFDDQFSVERPDGSNFTLKIRSTKLEDSAMYFCASSTRGGMNTEAFFGQGTRLTVV.

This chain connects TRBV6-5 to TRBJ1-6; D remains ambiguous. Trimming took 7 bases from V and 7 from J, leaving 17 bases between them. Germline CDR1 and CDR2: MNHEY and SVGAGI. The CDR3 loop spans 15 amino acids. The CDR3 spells CASIGDRGRNSPLHF. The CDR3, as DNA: TGTGCCAGCATCGGTGACCGCGGGAGAAATTCACCCCTCCACTTT.

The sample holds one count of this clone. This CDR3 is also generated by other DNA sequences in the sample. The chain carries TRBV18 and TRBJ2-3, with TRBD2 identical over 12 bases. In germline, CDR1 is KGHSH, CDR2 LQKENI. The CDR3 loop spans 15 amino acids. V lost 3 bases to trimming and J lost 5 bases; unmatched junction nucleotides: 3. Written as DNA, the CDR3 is TGTGCCAGCTCACCGCGGACTAGCGGGGAAGATACGCAGTATTTT. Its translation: CASSPRTSGEDTQYF.

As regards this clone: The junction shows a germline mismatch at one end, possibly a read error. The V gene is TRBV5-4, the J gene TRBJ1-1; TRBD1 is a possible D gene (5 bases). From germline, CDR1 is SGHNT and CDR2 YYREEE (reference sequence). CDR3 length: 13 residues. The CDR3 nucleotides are TGTGCCAGCAGCTTGGCGGAGGGGTTGAATTGGGTCTTT. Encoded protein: CASSLAEGLNWVF.

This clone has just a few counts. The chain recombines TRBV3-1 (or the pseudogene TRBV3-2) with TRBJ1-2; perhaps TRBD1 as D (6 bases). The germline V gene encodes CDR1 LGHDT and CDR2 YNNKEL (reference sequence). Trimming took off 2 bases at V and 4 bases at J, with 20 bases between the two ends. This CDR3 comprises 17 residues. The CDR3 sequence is CASSQLLGRGAGYGYTF. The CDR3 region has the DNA TGTGCCAGCAGCCAACTCCTCGGGAGGGGGGCCGGCTATGGCTACACCTTC.